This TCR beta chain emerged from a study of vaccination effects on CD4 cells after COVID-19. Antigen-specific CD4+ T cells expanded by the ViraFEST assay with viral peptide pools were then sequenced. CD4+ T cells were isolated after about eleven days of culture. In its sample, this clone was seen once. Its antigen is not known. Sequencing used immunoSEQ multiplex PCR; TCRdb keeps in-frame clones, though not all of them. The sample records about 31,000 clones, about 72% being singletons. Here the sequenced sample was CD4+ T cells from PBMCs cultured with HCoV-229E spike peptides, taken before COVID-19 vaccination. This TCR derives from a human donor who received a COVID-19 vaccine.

The CDR3 sequence: CASSRTGLTVSYEQYF. The CDR3 DNA reads TGTGCCAGCAGCCGTACGGGGTTAACCGTCTCCTACGAGCAGTACTTC. The gene calls are TRBV5-4 and TRBJ2-7; D is possibly TRBD2 (5 bases). There are 16 residues in the CDR3. Germline assignment: CDR1 SGHNT and CDR2 YYREEE (reference sequence). Trimming cost V 4 bases and J 0 bases, with 17 bases left between them.